This TCR beta chain came from a study of T cells in Graves' hyperthyroidism and ophthalmopathy. Clinical symptoms, serum thyroxine, TRAb, thyroid ultrasound and orbital computed tomography informed diagnoses. PBMCs were sourced from more than 7.5 ml fresh peripheral blood. The CDR3 spans 13 residues. Germline V gene data show CDR1 as MNHNS and CDR2 as SASEGT. V was clipped by 5 bases and J by 8 bases; unmatched bases: 7. The study's findings and limits: Model predictions of ophthalmopathy came a median about 6.3 months before onset.

Amplification targeted TCR beta CDR3 regions from RNA transcripts. The TCR CDR3 was amplified in a first-round RT-PCR using the HTBI primer set. Each CDR3 protein is one row after TCRdb ran MiXCR on the multiplex PCR reads. The sample records a few hundred thousand distinct CDR3 sequences, roughly an eighth being singletons. Ten or more counts support this clonotype. Antigen specificity is unknown. The V and J genes are TRBV6-1 and TRBJ1-2, with 8 bases matching TRBD1. The receptor comes from a woman aged 40 to 55 with Graves' ophthalmopathy. Sequenced input: blood. The CDR3 nucleotides are TGTGCCAGCAGTACGGACAGGGTGTCGGGCTACACCTTC. This translates into CASSTDRVSGYTF.